This TCR beta chain originates from a study of cytomegalovirus exposure and HLA in healthy donors. On the study more broadly: From 150 million to 200 million T cells, an earlier analysis saw approximately 110 million unique TCR beta sequences.

Regarding this clone: Antigen: not known.

The CDR3 has 16 amino acids. Germline V gives CDR1 MGHRA, CDR2 YSYEKL. Trimming removed 0 bases from V and 4 bases from J, with 15 bases in between. Study-level findings and limits: Analyses of presence and absence presupposed an approximately uniform sequencing depth across donors. Later analysis revealed greater clonal expansion in HLA-associated TCR beta chains than in equally common others.

Primers: 60 Vbeta forward and 13 Jbeta reverse. Assay: immunoSEQ multiplex PCR; the TCRdb copy retains only in-frame clones and omits some. Among 130,000 to 150,000 clones, 75% to 80% were seen once, and the ten largest hold 1.5% to 2%. The source material was PBMCs. The chain carries TRBV4-1 and TRBJ2-5; D is perhaps TRBD1 (6 bases). This clonotype was obtained from a woman aged 25 to 39 in good health and CMV-seronegative. The CDR3 spells CASSQDPGTGSETQYF. The CDR3 nucleotides are TGCGCCAGCAGCCAAGATCCAGGAACAGGGTCAGAGACCCAGTACTTC.